The subject of this entry is one T cell receptor (beta chain). Assay: immunoSEQ multiplex PCR; the TCRdb copy retains only in-frame clones and omits some. The sample contains 3,500 or so clones, 65% to 85% of which appear only once. The entry originates in a study of blood T cell repertoires in COVID-19. This TCR derives from a human donor in a cohort sampled during active COVID-19. Sequenced: peripheral blood.

The CDR3 sequence is CASSQVSGSSTEAFF. The DNA of the CDR3 is TGCGCCAGCAGCCAAGTGTCAGGGTCGTCGACTGAAGCTTTCTTT. The rearrangement joins TRBV4-1 to TRBJ1-1; maybe TRBD1 (5 bases). V was trimmed by 1 base and J by 5 bases, leaving 14 bases between them. CDR3 length: 15 residues. Germline V gives CDR1 MGHRA, CDR2 YSYEKL.